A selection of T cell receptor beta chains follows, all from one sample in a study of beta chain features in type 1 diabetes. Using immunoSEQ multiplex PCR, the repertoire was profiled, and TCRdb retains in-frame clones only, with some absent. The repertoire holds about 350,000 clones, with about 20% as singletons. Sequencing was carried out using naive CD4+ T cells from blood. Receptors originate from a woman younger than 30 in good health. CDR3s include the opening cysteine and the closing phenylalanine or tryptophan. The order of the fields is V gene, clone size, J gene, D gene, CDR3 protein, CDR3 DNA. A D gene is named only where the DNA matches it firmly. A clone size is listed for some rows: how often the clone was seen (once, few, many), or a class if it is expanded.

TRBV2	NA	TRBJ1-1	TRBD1	CASSLGQGTAFF	TGTGCCAGCAGTCTCGGACAGGGGACGGCTTTCTTT
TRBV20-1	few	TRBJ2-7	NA	CSALTGHEQYF	TGCAGTGCCCTCACGGGTCACGAGCAGTACTTC
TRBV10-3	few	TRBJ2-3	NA	CAISDRDTQYF	TGTGCCATCAGTGATAGAGATACGCAGTATTTT
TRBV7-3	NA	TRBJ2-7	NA	CARHRGGPVHEQYF	TGTGCCCGACATAGGGGGGGGCCCGTCCACGAGCAGTACTTC
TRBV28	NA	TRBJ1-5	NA	CASSPKFLQPQHF	TGTGCCAGCAGTCCTAAATTCCTACAGCCCCAGCATTTT
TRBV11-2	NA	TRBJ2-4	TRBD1	CASSRDRGDIQYF	TGTGCCAGCAGCCGCGACAGGGGAGACATTCAGTACTTC
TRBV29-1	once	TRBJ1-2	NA	CSVGGGGGFNYGYTF	TGCAGCGTTGGGGGGGGAGGGGGTTTTAACTATGGCTACACCTTC
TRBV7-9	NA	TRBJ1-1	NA	CASSLRGSEAFF	TGTGCCAGCAGCTTACGAGGTAGTGAAGCTTTCTTT
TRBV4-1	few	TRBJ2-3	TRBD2	CASSQRLGLAGHISRMAQYF	TGCGCCAGCAGCCAAAGGCTGGGACTAGCGGGTCACATAAGTCGGATGGCGCAGTATTTT
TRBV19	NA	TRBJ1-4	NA	CASSTQLPSNEKLFF	TGTGCCAGTTCTACTCAACTGCCGTCGAATGAAAAACTGTTTTTT
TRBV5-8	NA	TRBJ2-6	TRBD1	CASSRTGTGANVLTF	TGTGCCAGCAGCCGGACAGGGACTGGGGCCAACGTCCTGACTTTC
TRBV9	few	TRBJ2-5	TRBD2	CASSEGLARGETQYF	TGTGCCAGCAGCGAGGGACTAGCGAGGGGGGAGACCCAGTACTTC
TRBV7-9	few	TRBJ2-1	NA	CASSLRQGNEQFF	TGTGCCAGCAGCTTACGGCAGGGCAATGAGCAGTTCTTC
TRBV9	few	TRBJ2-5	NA	CASSPGAGGKGETQYF	TGTGCCAGCAGCCCTGGTGCAGGGGGGAAGGGAGAGACCCAGTACTTC
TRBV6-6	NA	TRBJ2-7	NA	CASSYPGGEQYF	TGTGCCAGCAGTTACCCAGGAGGAGAGCAGTACTTC
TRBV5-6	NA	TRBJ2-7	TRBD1	CASSLEDRGLYEQYF	TGTGCCAGCAGCTTGGAGGACAGGGGGCTCTACGAGCAGTACTTC
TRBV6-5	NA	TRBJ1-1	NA	CASIGGSTEAFF	TGTGCCAGCATCGGTGGTAGCACTGAAGCTTTCTTT
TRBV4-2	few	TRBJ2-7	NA	CASSQDPRRQGQQYF	TGTGCCAGCAGCCAAGATCCACGGAGGCAGGGGCAGCAGTACTTC
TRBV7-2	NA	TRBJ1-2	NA	CASSPDSNYGYTF	TGTGCCAGCAGCCCCGACTCGAACTATGGCTACACCTTC
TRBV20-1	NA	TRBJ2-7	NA	CSAGDSHEQYF	TGCAGTGCCGGGGACTCTCACGAGCAGTACTTC
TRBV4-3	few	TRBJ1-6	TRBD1	CASSQNDRDGSPLHF	TGCGCCAGCAGCCAAAACGACAGGGACGGATCACCCCTCCACTTT
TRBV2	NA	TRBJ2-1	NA	CASSEAWRGLDNEQFF	TGTGCCAGCAGTGAAGCGTGGAGGGGGCTGGACAATGAGCAGTTCTTC
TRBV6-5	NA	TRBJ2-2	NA	CASSPRGELFF	TGTGCCAGCAGCCCCAGGGGGGAGCTGTTTTTT
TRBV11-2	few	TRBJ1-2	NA	CASSSQGLQGYTF	TGTGCCAGCAGCTCGCAGGGACTACAGGGCTACACCTTC